What follows are 25 T cell receptor beta chains derived from one specimen sequenced in a study of graft-versus-host responses after intestinal transplantation. The antigens these receptors bind are not known. Produced via immunoSEQ multiplex PCR; TCRdb's table is partial and in-frame only. The repertoire includes tens of thousands of clones, around 89% of them detected once, and roughly 4% sits in the top ten. The material sequenced was unstimulated CD8+ T cells sorted from spleen or lymph node cells, taken before transplant. These receptors all come from a human donor who was the organ donor for an intestinal transplant.

The chain's CDR3 is CASRPGTANEKLFF. The CDR3 region has the DNA TGTGCCAGCCGCCCCGGGACAGCTAATGAAAAACTGTTTTTT. V gene TRBV7-9 combines with J gene TRBJ1-4; 7 bases are a match to TRBD1. The J segment lost 3 bases and the V segment lost 8 bases, leaving 6 bases of the junction unmatched. The CDR3 length is 14 residues. From germline, CDR1 is SEHNR and CDR2 FQNEAQ (reference sequence).

The chain employs TRBV6-1 and TRBJ2-5, with 8 bases aligning to TRBD1. Germline CDR1 MNHNS, CDR2 SASEGT. This CDR3 is 16 amino acids long. The V and J ends lost 3 bases and 9 bases, in that order; junction bases with no gene match: 15. CDR3 loop: CASSDGVDGTGGPQYF. CDR3 sequence (DNA): TGTGCCAGCAGTGATGGGGTGGATGGGACAGGAGGGCCCCAGTACTTC.

This clone occurred once. V gene TRBV6-6 combines with J gene TRBJ1-1; no clear D gene. CDR1 MNHNY and CDR2 SVGAGI come from the germline V gene (reference sequence). CDR3 length: 12 residues. V gave up 5 bases and J gave up 6 bases, with 10 bases separating them. The CDR3 is CASSTNTPEAFF. The CDR3 region has the DNA TGTGCCAGCAGTACCAACACCCCTGAAGCTTTCTTT.

The genes are TRBV6-5 and TRBJ1-2; D uncertain. This CDR3 is 12 amino acids long. Germline V gene lookup returns CDR1 MNHEY and CDR2 SVGAGI. V gave up 10 bases and J gave up 5 bases, with 14 bases separating them. CDR3 bases: TGTGCCACCCTGGGCAGGTCGTATGGCTACACCTTC. It translates to CATLGRSYGYTF.

V is TRBV11-2 and J is TRBJ2-1, with 8 positions matching TRBD2. Germline assignment: CDR1 SGHAT and CDR2 FQNNGV. The ends lost 0 bases at V and 3 bases at J; junction bases unmatched: 7. The CDR3 runs 17 residues. The CDR3, as DNA: TGTGCCAGCAGCTTAGAGGGTCGGGGGGGCCTCTACAATGAGCAGTTCTTC. It specifies CASSLEGRGGLYNEQFF.

CDR3 nucleotide sequence: TGTGCCACCAGCGTGCCGGACAGGCGGAATTCACCCCTCCACTTT. Protein: CATSVPDRRNSPLHF. The V gene is TRBV15, the J gene TRBJ1-6; TRBD1 matches 7 bases. Germline V gene lookup returns CDR1 LNHNV and CDR2 YYDKDF (reference sequence). The CDR3 is 15 amino acids. The J segment lost 7 bases and the V segment lost 5 bases, leaving 8 bases of the junction unmatched. The whole variable domain, filled in from reference TRBV15 and TRBJ1-6, reads DAMVIQNPRYQVTQFGKPVTLSCSQTLNHNVMYWYQQKSSQAPKLLFHYYDKDFNNEADTPDNFQSRRPNTSFCFLDIRSPGLGDTAMYLCATSVPDRRNSPLHFGNGTRLTVT.

This chain uses TRBV6-1 with TRBJ1-6; the match to TRBD1 covers 8 bases. The CDR3 length is 15 residues. With V trimmed by 4 bases and J by 7 bases, 6 bases remained unmatched. The germline CDR1 and CDR2 sequences are MNHNS and SASEGT. The DNA of the CDR3 is TGTGCCAGCAGTGCAGGGGGCCTCGGAAATTCACCCCTCCACTTT. Translating gives CASSAGGLGNSPLHF.

The chain uses TRBV14 and TRBJ2-2; no firm D call. There are 16 residues in the CDR3. Germline CDR1 is SGHDN and CDR2 is FVKESK. Trimming shortened V by 2 bases and J by 7 bases, and 17 bases separated the two germline ends. The CDR3 reads CASSQQPFHRIGELFF. As DNA, the CDR3 is TGTGCCAGCAGCCAACAACCCTTCCACAGAATCGGGGAGCTGTTTTTT.

V usage is TRBV7-2 and J usage is TRBJ2-7; TRBD2 is a possible D gene (6 bases). The CDR3 loop spans 16 amino acids. Trimming removed 0 bases from V and 3 bases from J, with 15 bases in between. CDR1 is SGHTA, CDR2 FQGNSA, per germline. The CDR3 loop reads CASSLAGGEFDYEQYV. CDR3 DNA sequence: TGTGCCAGCAGCTTAGCGGGGGGAGAGTTTGACTACGAGCAGTACGTC.

The chain has TRBV5-6 and TRBJ1-1; the D gene is possibly TRBD1 (5 bases). Between the trimmed V and J ends, which lost 0 bases and 4 bases, there was a span of 10 bases. CDR3 length equals 14 residues. Per the germline V gene, CDR1 is SGHDT and CDR2 is YYEEEE. The CDR3 protein is CASSLGVRATEAFF. The CDR3 DNA reads TGTGCCAGCAGCTTGGGGGTCAGGGCCACTGAAGCTTTCTTT. Full variable domain (missing parts from reference TRBV5-6 and TRBJ1-1): DAGVTQSPTHLIKTRGQQVTLRCSPKSGHDTVSWYQQALGQGPQFIFQYYEEEERQRGNFPDRFSGHQFPNYSSELNVNALLLGDSALYLCASSLGVRATEAFFGQGTRLTVV.

This chain links TRBV27 with TRBJ2-1, with TRBD2 matching over 8 bases. Losses at the gene ends were 5 bases for V and 8 bases for J; bases not matched to a gene: 11. CDR3 length equals 15 residues. CDR1 MNHEY and CDR2 SMNVEV come from the germline V gene (reference sequence). CDR3 sequence: CASSHSGGRIHEQFF. CDR3 bases: TGTGCCAGCAGTCATTCGGGGGGGCGGATCCATGAGCAGTTCTTC.

The rearrangement joins TRBV28 to TRBJ1-5; D uncertain. CDR1 and CDR2 from the germline V gene are MDHEN and SYDVKM. The length of the CDR3 is 15 residues. Trimming pared 4 bases from V and 0 bases from J, leaving 10 bases between. CDR3 amino acids: CASSSWAGSNQPQHF. The CDR3 DNA is TGTGCCAGCAGTTCTTGGGCAGGTAGCAATCAGCCCCAGCATTTT.

V is TRBV29-1 and J is TRBJ1-2; the D is unclear. Germline assignment: CDR1 SQVTM and CDR2 ANQGSEA. The CDR3 extends over 11 amino acids. The germline V and J ends were trimmed by 4 bases and 4 bases, with 7 bases remaining between them. This CDR3 is CSVGGIYGYTF. The DNA of the CDR3 is TGCAGCGTTGGAGGGATCTATGGCTACACCTTC.

This chain uses TRBV2 with TRBJ2-7; 7 nucleotides align to TRBD1. J was trimmed by 10 bases and V by 5 bases; bases with no gene match: 11. The CDR3 runs 13 residues. Germline lookup yields CDR1 SNHLY and CDR2 FYNNEI. This CDR3 reads CASSLSGQAEQYV. The CDR3 DNA reads as TGTGCCAGCAGTCTAAGCGGACAGGCGGAACAGTACGTC.

The V call is TRBV5-5, the J call TRBJ1-1; D is ambiguous. The CDR3 totals 15 residues. Trimming left V 0 bases short and J 0 bases short, with 9 bases between. Germline CDR1 is SGHKS and CDR2 is YYEKEE (reference sequence). The CDR3, as DNA: TGTGCCAGCAGCTTGGAACTTGTCATGAACACTGAAGCTTTCTTT. It is translated as CASSLELVMNTEAFF.

CDR3 sequence: CASSFTSGDTDTQYF. DNA for the CDR3: TGTGCCAGCAGCTTTACTAGCGGGGACACAGATACGCAGTATTTT. This rearrangement joins TRBV7-3 to TRBJ2-3, with 10 nucleotides matching TRBD2. V dropped 3 bases and J dropped 2; count of bases not matched to a gene: 2. The CDR3 runs 15 residues. The germline V gene encodes CDR1 SGHTA and CDR2 FQGTGA.

The chain links TRBV25-1 to TRBJ2-4; D may be TRBD1 (5 bases). The CDR3 has 17 residues. From germline, CDR1 is MGHDK and CDR2 SYGVNS. Trimming cost V 0 bases and J 8 bases, with 20 bases left between them. In DNA form, the CDR3 reads TGTGCCAGCAGTGAATACCGGGTAAGGTGGCACAGGTACATTCAGTACTTC. It encodes CASSEYRVRWHRYIQYF.

The chain employs TRBV6-5 and TRBJ1-2; a possible D gene is TRBD1 (5 bases). V was pared by 8 bases and J by 5 bases, with 21 bases between. This CDR3 has 15 amino acids. Germline lookup yields CDR1 MNHEY and CDR2 SVGAGI. The CDR3 DNA sequence: TGTGCCAGCCGATTCATAGTGGGGCGTACATATGGCTACACCTTC. Amino acid sequence: CASRFIVGRTYGYTF.

The V gene is TRBV4-1, the J gene TRBJ2-7, with D perhaps matching TRBD2 (6 bases). V gave up 1 base and J gave up 6 bases, with 10 bases separating them. The germline V gene encodes CDR1 MGHRA and CDR2 YSYEKL. The CDR3 runs 13 residues. The CDR3 sequence is CASSQGPAGEQYV. DNA of the CDR3: TGCGCCAGCAGCCAAGGGCCAGCGGGCGAGCAGTACGTC.

The chain is built from TRBV11-2 and TRBJ1-2; D gene unclear. V lost 5 bases and J lost 5, with 18 bases in between. The length of the CDR3 is 15 residues. Per germline, CDR1 SGHAT and CDR2 FQNNGV. CDR3 coding DNA: TGTGCCAGCAGCCCAGAGGGTGTGGGTAATTATGGCTACACCTTC. It codes for CASSPEGVGNYGYTF.

The chain is built from TRBV11-2 and TRBJ1-1; D uncertain. Germline CDR1 SGHAT, CDR2 FQNNGV. CDR3 length: 14 residues. Trimming took 10 bases from V and 4 from J, leaving 19 bases between them. For the CDR3, the DNA is TGTGCCACCTCGGGAGAGGATTGGAGCACTGAAGCTTTCTTT. Its protein product is CATSGEDWSTEAFF.

The chain links TRBV5-4 to TRBJ1-1; D not certain. V lost 7 bases and J lost 5, with 15 bases in between. The CDR3 totals 13 residues. The V gene's germline CDR1 is SGHNT and CDR2 YYREEE (reference sequence). DNA of the CDR3: TGTGCCAGCTTAGGGCCCGGAGGGACTGAAGCTTTCTTT. The encoded protein is CASLGPGGTEAFF.

This chain links TRBV5-6 with TRBJ2-1; a possible D gene is TRBD1 (6 bases). This CDR3 is 16 amino acids long. The germline gives CDR1 SGHDT, CDR2 YYEEEE. V lost 2 bases to trimming and J lost 8 bases, with 20 bases between them. The CDR3 region has the DNA TGTGCCAGCAGCTTCAGACAGGCTTTTCCACAATATGAGCAGTTCTTC. It yields the protein CASSFRQAFPQYEQFF.

V gene TRBV28 combines with J gene TRBJ2-5, with TRBD1 identical over 7 bases. The CDR3 length is 13 residues. Losses at the gene ends were 5 bases for V and 3 bases for J; bases not matched to a gene: 3. Looked up from germline, CDR1 is MDHEN and CDR2 is SYDVKM. The CDR3 here is CASSLTGEETQYF. CDR3 DNA sequence: TGTGCCAGCAGTCTAACAGGGGAAGAGACCCAGTACTTC. The full variable domain, completed using reference TRBV28 and TRBJ2-5, is DVKVTQSSRYLVKRTGEKVFLECVQDMDHENMFWYRQDPGLGLRLIYFSYDVKMKEKGDIPEGYSVSREKKERFSLILESASTNQTSMYLCASSLTGEETQYFGPGTRLLVL.

CDR3 amino acids: CASSLGGQGEAFF. The CDR3 DNA reads TGTGCCAGCAGCTTAGGGGGACAGGGGGAGGCTTTCTTT. The chain links TRBV7-3 to TRBJ1-1; 11 nucleotides agree with TRBD1. With V trimmed by 2 bases and J by 11 bases, 4 bases remained unmatched. Germline loops: CDR1 SGHTA, CDR2 FQGTGA. The CDR3 runs 13 residues.